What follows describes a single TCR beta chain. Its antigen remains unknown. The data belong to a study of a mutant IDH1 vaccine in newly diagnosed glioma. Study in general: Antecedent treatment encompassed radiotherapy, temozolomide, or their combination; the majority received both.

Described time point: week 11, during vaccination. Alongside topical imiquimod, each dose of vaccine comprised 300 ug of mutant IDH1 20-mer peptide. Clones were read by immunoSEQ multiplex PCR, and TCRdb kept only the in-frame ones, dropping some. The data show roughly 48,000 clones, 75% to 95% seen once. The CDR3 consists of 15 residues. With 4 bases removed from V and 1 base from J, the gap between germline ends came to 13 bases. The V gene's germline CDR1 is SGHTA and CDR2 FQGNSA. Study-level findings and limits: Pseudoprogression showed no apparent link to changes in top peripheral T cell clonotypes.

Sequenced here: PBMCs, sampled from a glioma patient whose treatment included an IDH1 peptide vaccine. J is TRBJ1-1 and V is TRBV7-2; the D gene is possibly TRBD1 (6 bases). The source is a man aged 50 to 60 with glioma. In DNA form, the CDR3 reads TGTGCCAGCAGCTACTCAGGGGTTCGGAACACTGAAGCTTTCTTT. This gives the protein CASSYSGVRNTEAFF.